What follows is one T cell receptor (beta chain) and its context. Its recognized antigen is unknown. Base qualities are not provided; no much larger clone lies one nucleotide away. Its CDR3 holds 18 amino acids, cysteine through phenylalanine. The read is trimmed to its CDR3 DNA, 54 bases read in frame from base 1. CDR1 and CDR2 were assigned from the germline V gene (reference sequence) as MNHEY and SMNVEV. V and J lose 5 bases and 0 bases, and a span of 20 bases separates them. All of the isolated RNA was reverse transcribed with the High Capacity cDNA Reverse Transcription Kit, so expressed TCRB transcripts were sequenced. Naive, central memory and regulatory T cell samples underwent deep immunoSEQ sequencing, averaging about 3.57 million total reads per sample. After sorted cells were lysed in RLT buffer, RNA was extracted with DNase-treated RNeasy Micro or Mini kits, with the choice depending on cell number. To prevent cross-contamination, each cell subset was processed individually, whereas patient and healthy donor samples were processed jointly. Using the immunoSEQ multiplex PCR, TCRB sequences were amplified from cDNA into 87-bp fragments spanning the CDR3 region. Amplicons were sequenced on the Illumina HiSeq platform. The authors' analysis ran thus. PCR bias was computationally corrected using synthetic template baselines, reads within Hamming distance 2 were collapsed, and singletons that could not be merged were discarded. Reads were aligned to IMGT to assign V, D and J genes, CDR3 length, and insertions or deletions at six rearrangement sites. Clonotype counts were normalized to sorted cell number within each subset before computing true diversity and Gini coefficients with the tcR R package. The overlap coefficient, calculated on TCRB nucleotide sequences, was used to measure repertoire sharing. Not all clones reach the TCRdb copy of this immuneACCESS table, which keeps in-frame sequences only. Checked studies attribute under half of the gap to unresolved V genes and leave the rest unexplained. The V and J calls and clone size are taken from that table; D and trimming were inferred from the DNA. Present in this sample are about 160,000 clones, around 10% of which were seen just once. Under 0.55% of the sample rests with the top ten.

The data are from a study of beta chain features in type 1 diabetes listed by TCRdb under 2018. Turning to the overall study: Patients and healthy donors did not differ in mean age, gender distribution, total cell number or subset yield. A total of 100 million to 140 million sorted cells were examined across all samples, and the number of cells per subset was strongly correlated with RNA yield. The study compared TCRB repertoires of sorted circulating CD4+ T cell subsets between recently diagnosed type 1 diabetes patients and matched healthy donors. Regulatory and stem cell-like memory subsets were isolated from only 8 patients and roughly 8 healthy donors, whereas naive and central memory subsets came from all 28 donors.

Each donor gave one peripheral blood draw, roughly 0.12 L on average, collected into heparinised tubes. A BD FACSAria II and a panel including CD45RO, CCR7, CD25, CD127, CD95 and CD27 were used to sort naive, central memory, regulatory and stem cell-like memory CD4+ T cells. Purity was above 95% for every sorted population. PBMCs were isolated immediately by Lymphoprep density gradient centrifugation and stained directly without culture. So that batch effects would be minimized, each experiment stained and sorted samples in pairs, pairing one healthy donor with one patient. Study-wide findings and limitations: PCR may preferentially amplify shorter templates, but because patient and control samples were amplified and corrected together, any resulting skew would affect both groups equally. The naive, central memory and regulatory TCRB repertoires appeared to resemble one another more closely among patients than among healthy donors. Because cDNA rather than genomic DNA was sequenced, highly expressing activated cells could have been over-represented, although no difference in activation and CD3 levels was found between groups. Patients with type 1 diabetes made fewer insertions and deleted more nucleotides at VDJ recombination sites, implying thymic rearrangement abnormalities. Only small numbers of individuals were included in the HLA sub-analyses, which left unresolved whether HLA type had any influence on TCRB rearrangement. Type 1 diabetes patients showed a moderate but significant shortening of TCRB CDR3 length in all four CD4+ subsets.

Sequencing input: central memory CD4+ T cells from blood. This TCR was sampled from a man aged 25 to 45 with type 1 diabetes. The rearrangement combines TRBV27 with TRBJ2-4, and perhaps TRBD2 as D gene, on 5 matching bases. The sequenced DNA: TGTGCCAGCAGTCCCGCTTCGGGAAACCCTATAGCCAAAAACATTCAGTACTTC. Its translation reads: CASSPASGNPIAKNIQYF.